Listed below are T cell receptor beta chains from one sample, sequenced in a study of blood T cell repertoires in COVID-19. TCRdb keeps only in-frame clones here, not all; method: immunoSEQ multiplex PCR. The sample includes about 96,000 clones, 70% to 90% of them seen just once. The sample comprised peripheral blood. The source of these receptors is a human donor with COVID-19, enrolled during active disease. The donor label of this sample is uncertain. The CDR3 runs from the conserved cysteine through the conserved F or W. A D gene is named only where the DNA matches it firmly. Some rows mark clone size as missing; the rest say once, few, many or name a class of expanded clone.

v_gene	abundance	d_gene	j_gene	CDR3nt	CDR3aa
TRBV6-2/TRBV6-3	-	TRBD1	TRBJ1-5	TGTGCCAGCAGTTACTCGAGACAGGGGGCAAGACCCAGCAATCAGCCCCAGCATTTT	CASSYSRQGARPSNQPQHF
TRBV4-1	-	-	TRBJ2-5	TGCGCCAGCAGCCCTGACAGTCGAGAGACCCAGTACTTC	CASSPDSRETQYF
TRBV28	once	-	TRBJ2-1	TGTGCCAGCAGTTCAGGAGGGGTCTCCAATGAGCAGTTCTTC	CASSSGGVSNEQFF
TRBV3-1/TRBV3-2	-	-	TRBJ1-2	TGTGCCAGTTCCACAGTAAACTATGGCTACACCTTC	CASSTVNYGYTF
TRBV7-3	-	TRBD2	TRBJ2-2	TGTGCCAGCAGCCGGGGACTAGCGGGGGCATTGGCCGGGGAGCTGTTTTTT	CASSRGLAGALAGELFF
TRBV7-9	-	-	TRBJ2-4	TGTGCCAGCAGCTTAGACCCTCTAGGTCGGTGGGACATTCAGTACTTC	CASSLDPLGRWDIQYF
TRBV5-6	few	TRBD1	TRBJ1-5	TGTGCCAGCAGCCGAGGGGGCTATAGCAATCAGCCCCAGCATTTT	CASSRGGYSNQPQHF
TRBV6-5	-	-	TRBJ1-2	TGTGCCAGCAGCCCCGGGACAAAGTATGGCTACACCTTC	CASSPGTKYGYTF
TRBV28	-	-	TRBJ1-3	TGTGCCAGCAGTCCAGGGTCTGGAAACACCATATATTTT	CASSPGSGNTIYF
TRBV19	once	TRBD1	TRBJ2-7	TGTGCCACTACAGGACAGGACTCCTACGAGCAGTACTTC	CATTGQDSYEQYF
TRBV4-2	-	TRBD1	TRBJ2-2	TGTGCCAGCAGCCAAAGGACAGGGGGAAACACCGGGGAGCTGTTTTTT	CASSQRTGGNTGELFF
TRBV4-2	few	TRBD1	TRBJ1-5	TGTGCCAGCAGCCAAGACTTGGGACAGGGGTCCCCGCCCCAGCATTTT	CASSQDLGQGSPPQHF
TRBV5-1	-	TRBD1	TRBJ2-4	TGCGCCAGCAGCCCGGGGGACAGGCTCGCCAAAAACATTCAGTACTTC	CASSPGDRLAKNIQYF
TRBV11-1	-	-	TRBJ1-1	TGTGCCAGCAGCTTAGAAGGGGACACTGAAGCTTTCTTT	CASSLEGDTEAFF
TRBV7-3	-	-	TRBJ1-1	TGTGCCAGCAGCGAAGGCGGGGCGGGAACTGAAGCTTTCTTT	CASSEGGAGTEAFF
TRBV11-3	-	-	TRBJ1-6	TGTGCCAGCAGTGCGGAGGGGACGGCAAATTCACCCCTCCACTTT	CASSAEGTANSPLHF
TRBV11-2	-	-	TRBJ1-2	TGTGCCAGCAGCTTAGACAGGGCGGAAGGCTACACCTTC	CASSLDRAEGYTF